The present T cell receptor (beta chain) was sequenced within a study of T-cell reconstitution after alpha-beta-depleted transplantation in children. This clonotype was seen only a few times. This sample's TCRbeta library carried unique molecular identifier barcodes. TCRdb reprocessed the PCR reads via MiXCR and lists one record per CDR3 protein. The sample yields roughly 500,000 distinct CDR3 sequences, about 18% seen once. This specimen was PBMCs from the stem cell graft donor, taken from the stem cell graft. The TCR originated in a human donor who donated a stem cell graft to a child with acute lymphoblastic leukemia.

In DNA, the CDR3 is TGCGCCAGCACCCCAGATCCTAGCGGGAGGGCCCCCTACGAGCAGTACTTC. Protein product: CASTPDPSGRAPYEQYF. V gene TRBV4-1 combines with J gene TRBJ2-7, with 12 bases lining up with TRBD2. The CDR3 is 17 residues long. Trimming at V came to 7 bases and at J to 2 bases, leaving 12 bases not matched to a gene. Germline CDR1 reads MGHRA; CDR2 reads YSYEKL.